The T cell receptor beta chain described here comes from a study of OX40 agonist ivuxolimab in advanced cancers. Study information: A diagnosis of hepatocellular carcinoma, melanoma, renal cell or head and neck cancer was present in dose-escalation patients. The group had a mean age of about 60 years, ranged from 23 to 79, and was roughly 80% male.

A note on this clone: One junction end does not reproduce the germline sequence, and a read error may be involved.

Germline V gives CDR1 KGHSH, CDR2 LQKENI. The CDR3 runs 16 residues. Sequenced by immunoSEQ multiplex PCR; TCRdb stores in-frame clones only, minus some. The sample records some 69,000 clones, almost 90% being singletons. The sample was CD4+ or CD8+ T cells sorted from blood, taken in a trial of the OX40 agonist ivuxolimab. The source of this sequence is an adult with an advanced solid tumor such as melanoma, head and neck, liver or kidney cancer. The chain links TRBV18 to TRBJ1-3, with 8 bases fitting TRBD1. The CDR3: CASSPTTGDRGSTIYF. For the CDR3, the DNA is TGTGCCAGCTCACCAACGACAGGCGACAGGGGAAGCACCATATATTTT. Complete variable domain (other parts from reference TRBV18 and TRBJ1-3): NAGVMQNPRHLVRRRGQEARLRCSPMKGHSHVYWYRQLPEEGLKFMVYLQKENIIDESGMPKERFSAEFPKEGPSILRIQQVVRGDSAAYFCASSPTTGDRGSTIYFGEGSWLTVV.